The next 28 T cell receptor beta chains were all read from a single sample in a study of blood T cell repertoires in COVID-19. The data were produced by immunoSEQ multiplex PCR, yet TCRdb's version contains in-frame clones alone and is incomplete. Here the sample spans some 360,000 clones, approximately 91% being singletons. The material sequenced was PBMCs or T cells enriched from blood (not recorded which). The receptors were sampled from a young woman who had been exposed to COVID-19.

The chain recombines TRBV18 with TRBJ2-1, with 9 bases that match TRBD1. The CDR3 is made up of 15 amino acids. Germline values: CDR1 KGHSH, CDR2 LQKENI. The V gene end was trimmed by 2 bases and the J gene end by 7 bases; junction bases not matched to a gene: 6. The CDR3 DNA follows: TGTGCCAGCTCACCAAGGGACAGGGTTGTAAATGAGCAGTTCTTC. As protein: CASSPRDRVVNEQFF. Using reference TRBV18 and TRBJ2-1 for the parts outside the CDR3, the full variable domain is NAGVMQNPRHLVRRRGQEARLRCSPMKGHSHVYWYRQLPEEGLKFMVYLQKENIIDESGMPKERFSAEFPKEGPSILRIQQVVRGDSAAYFCASSPRDRVVNEQFFGPGTRLTVL.

The chain combines TRBV6-5 with TRBJ1-1, with 8 bases fitting TRBD1. There are 16 residues in the CDR3. CDR1 is MNHEY and CDR2 is SVGAGI in the germline V gene. The V and J ends lost 2 bases and 5 bases, in that order; junction bases with no gene match: 10. Here the CDR3 reads CASSYAAGGMGTEAFF. CDR3 coding DNA: TGTGCCAGCAGTTACGCAGCAGGGGGCATGGGTACTGAAGCTTTCTTT.

The gene calls are TRBV10-2 and TRBJ1-1; 7 bases fit TRBD1. V was clipped by 7 bases and J by 3 bases; unmatched bases: 5. The CDR3 has 13 residues. CDR1 is WSHSY, CDR2 SAAADI, per germline. CDR3 protein: CASKRGPHTEAFF. CDR3 DNA: TGCGCCAGCAAAAGGGGGCCACACACTGAAGCTTTCTTT.

The table lists this clone with a count of one. V usage is TRBV7-7 and J usage is TRBJ1-1; D may be TRBD1 (5 bases). Trimming pared 5 bases from V and 1 base from J, leaving 11 bases between. The CDR3 is 14 residues long. CDR1 and CDR2 (germline): SSHAT, FNYEAQ (reference sequence). Here the CDR3 DNA reads TGTGCCAGCAGCCCAGGGCCGGGGAACACTGAAGCTTTCTTT. Its translation is CASSPGPGNTEAFF.

The rearrangement joins TRBV10-3 to TRBJ1-1, with TRBD1 identical over 10 bases. The J segment lost 1 base and the V segment lost 7 bases, leaving 9 bases of the junction unmatched. The length of the CDR3 is 16 residues. The germline V gene has CDR1 ENHRY and CDR2 SYGVKD. The CDR3 sequence: CAITRDRGNGNTEAFF. For the CDR3, the DNA is TGTGCCATCACCCGGGACAGGGGTAACGGGAACACTGAAGCTTTCTTT.

This chain connects TRBV6-5 to TRBJ2-7; tentatively, D is TRBD1 (5 bases). Per germline, CDR1 MNHEY and CDR2 SVGAGI. The CDR3 spans 11 residues. The CDR3 protein is CYIQGPYEQYF. The CDR3 region has the DNA TGTTATATCCAGGGTCCCTACGAGCAGTACTTC.

In this sample, this clone turned up once. The gene calls are TRBV30 and TRBJ2-2; tentative D call: TRBD2 (5 bases). CDR3 length equals 15 residues. The V gene's germline CDR1 is GTSNPN and CDR2 SVGIG (reference sequence). Trimming took off 2 bases at V and 1 base at J, with 11 bases between the two ends. DNA for the CDR3: TGTGCCTGGAGTCCTAAGGACTGGAACACCGGGGAGCTGTTTTTT. This translates into CAWSPKDWNTGELFF.

This clone was seen just once. This chain uses TRBV5-1 with TRBJ2-2; no firm D call. V lost 1 base, J lost 2 bases, and 6 bases lay in between. CDR1 is SGHRS, CDR2 YFSETQ, per germline. The CDR3 is 14 residues long. The CDR3 spells CASSLTYNTGELFF. The CDR3, as DNA: TGCGCCAGCAGCTTGACATATAACACCGGGGAGCTGTTTTTT.

V and J are TRBV10-2 and TRBJ2-7; 11 nucleotides agree with TRBD2. CDR3 length equals 14 residues. Germline CDR1 is WSHSY and CDR2 is SAAADI. The J segment lost 2 bases and the V segment lost 7 bases, leaving 4 bases of the junction unmatched. CDR3 coding DNA: TGCGCCAGCACCCCTAGCGGGAGGACCTACGAGCAGTACTTC. Residues: CASTPSGRTYEQYF.

This chain connects TRBV7-9 to TRBJ1-6; 8 bases agree with TRBD1. The J segment lost 8 bases and the V segment lost 5 bases, leaving 8 bases of the junction unmatched. CDR1 is SEHNR and CDR2 is FQNEAQ in the germline V gene (reference sequence). The CDR3 is made up of 15 amino acids. In DNA form, the CDR3 reads TGTGCCAGCAGCCTGACCGGACAGGGCGATTCACCCCTCCACTTT. This gives the protein CASSLTGQGDSPLHF.

V gene TRBV7-9 combines with J gene TRBJ1-3; weak D call: TRBD1 (6 bases). CDR1 SEHNR and CDR2 FQNEAQ come from the germline V gene (reference sequence). CDR3 length: 16 residues. Trimming cost V 1 base and J 1 base, with 11 bases left between them. The CDR3, as DNA: TGTGCCAGCAGCTTAGGGGGGCACGGGTCTGGAAACACCATATATTTT. It specifies CASSLGGHGSGNTIYF.

The chain recombines TRBV28 with TRBJ1-3, with D perhaps TRBD1 (6 bases). CDR3 size: 16 residues. Trimming took 3 bases from V and 0 from J, leaving 12 bases between them. Germline CDR1 and CDR2: MDHEN and SYDVKM. The CDR3 region has the DNA TGTGCCAGCAGTTTGCGGGGGGCACCCTCTGGAAACACCATATATTTT. Translating gives CASSLRGAPSGNTIYF. Based on the CDR3 plus reference TRBV28 and TRBJ1-3, the full variable domain is DVKVTQSSRYLVKRTGEKVFLECVQDMDHENMFWYRQDPGLGLRLIYFSYDVKMKEKGDIPEGYSVSREKKERFSLILESASTNQTSMYLCASSLRGAPSGNTIYFGEGSWLTVV.

The rearrangement joins TRBV19 to TRBJ1-2; 8 bases are shared with TRBD1. J was trimmed by 2 bases and V by 1 base; bases with no gene match: 6. From germline, CDR1 is LNHDA and CDR2 SQIVND (reference sequence). The CDR3 extends over 16 amino acids. The CDR3 nucleotides read TGTGCCAGTAGTATAGGATCGGGACAGGTGAACTATGGCTACACCTTC. This translates into CASSIGSGQVNYGYTF.

The V call is TRBV3-1 (or the pseudogene TRBV3-2), the J call TRBJ2-3; TRBD1 matches 8 bases. Germline CDR1 is LGHDT and CDR2 is YNNKEL (reference sequence). V shed 0 bases and J 4 bases; nucleotides not matched to a gene: 9. The CDR3 extends over 17 amino acids. CDR3 protein: CASSQDFGRGRSDTQYF. For the CDR3, the DNA is TGTGCCAGCAGCCAAGACTTTGGCAGGGGGCGTTCAGATACGCAGTATTTT.

CDR3 protein: CASSSGQGPDTQYF. As DNA, the CDR3 is TGTGCCAGCAGCTCAGGACAGGGACCAGATACGCAGTATTTT. The V gene is TRBV5-4, the J gene TRBJ2-3; 8 nucleotides agree with TRBD1. This CDR3 spans 14 amino acids. V was clipped by 3 bases and J by 4 bases; unmatched bases: 4. Germline CDR1 SGHNT, CDR2 YYREEE (reference sequence).

The rearrangement links TRBV19 to TRBJ2-7, with 8 positions matching TRBD2. The CDR3 has 14 amino acids. V lost 5 bases to trimming and J lost 2 bases; unmatched junction nucleotides: 5. Germline V CDR1 and CDR2: LNHDA, SQIVND (reference sequence). The CDR3 region is CASSRGGRTYEQYF. The CDR3 DNA reads TGTGCCAGTAGTCGGGGGGGACGGACCTACGAGCAGTACTTC.

This chain links TRBV20-1 with TRBJ2-1, with TRBD1 as a possible D gene (5 bases). The CDR3 spans 11 residues. Germline V gives CDR1 DFQATT, CDR2 SNEGSKA (reference sequence). V was clipped by 5 bases and J by 10 bases, with 12 bases between them. CDR3 bases: TGCAGTGCTGGGGAACAGGCCGAGCAGTTCTTC. Residues: CSAGEQAEQFF.

The chain combines TRBV7-9 with TRBJ1-2, with 7 bases lining up with TRBD1. Germline CDR1 SEHNR, CDR2 FQNEAQ (reference sequence). This CDR3 has 14 amino acids. V gave up 5 bases and J gave up 6 bases; unmatched junction bases: 9. DNA for the CDR3: TGTGCCAGCAGCCCCCGGGACAGCCGACATGGCTACACCTTC. This codes for CASSPRDSRHGYTF.

The chain uses TRBV5-1 and TRBJ2-2; 9 bases are a match to TRBD1. V trimming: 5 bases; J trimming: 6 bases; junction bases outside the gene matches: 5. Germline V gene data show CDR1 as SGHRS and CDR2 as YFSETQ. This CDR3 contains 14 residues. The CDR3 is CASRWTGDSGELFF. In DNA, the CDR3 is TGCGCCAGCAGGTGGACAGGGGACTCCGGGGAGCTGTTTTTT.

V is TRBV10-3 and J is TRBJ1-5, with 7 nucleotides matching TRBD1. The CDR3 spans 16 residues. The V gene's germline CDR1 is ENHRY and CDR2 SYGVKD. After removal of 0 bases from V and 1 base from J, the junction contained 3 bases not matched to a gene. The CDR3: CAISESGTVSNQPQHF. CDR3 bases: TGTGCCATCAGTGAGTCGGGGACAGTGAGCAATCAGCCCCAGCATTTT.

The chain links TRBV3-1 (or the pseudogene TRBV3-2) to TRBJ2-2, with TRBD2 identical over 12 bases. CDR1 is LGHDT, CDR2 YNNKEL, per germline (reference sequence). This CDR3 contains 15 residues. J gave up 8 bases and V 6 bases, and 7 bases lay outside the gene matches. The CDR3 nucleotides read TGTGCCAGCAGACGAGGACTAGCGGGACGAGGGGAGCTGTTTTTT. Residues: CASRRGLAGRGELFF.

In this sample, this clone turned up once. This chain links TRBV19 with TRBJ2-2; possible D gene TRBD2, 6 bases. V was pared by 6 bases and J by 0 bases, with 20 bases between. The germline V gene has CDR1 LNHDA and CDR2 SQIVND (reference sequence). This CDR3 contains 18 residues. The DNA of the CDR3 is TGTGCCAGTAGGTCCCGGGACTGGAGGACCCCGAACACCGGGGAGCTGTTTTTT. Translation gives CASRSRDWRTPNTGELFF.

This clone was recorded once. CDR3 DNA: TGTGCCAGCAGCCATTTCACAGGGCCAAGTGGCTACACCTTC. Its protein is CASSHFTGPSGYTF. The chain recombines TRBV3-1 (or the pseudogene TRBV3-2) with TRBJ1-2; D might be TRBD1 (6 bases). The CDR3 has 14 residues. Germline CDR1 and CDR2: LGHDT and YNNKEL (reference sequence). Trimming removed 3 bases from V and 7 bases from J, with 15 bases in between.

The chain uses TRBV9 and TRBJ2-1; TRBD2 is a possible D gene (6 bases). The CDR3 consists of 15 residues. V lost 3 bases and J 1 base, leaving 11 bases between the germline ends. Germline-derived CDR1 and CDR2 are SGDLS and YYNGEE. CDR3 coding DNA: TGTGCCAGCAGCGCGGGACTCGGTTCCTACAATGAGCAGTTCTTC. It translates to CASSAGLGSYNEQFF.

The chain joins TRBV10-3 to TRBJ1-6, with 7 bases that match TRBD1. J lost 5 bases, V lost 8 bases, and 6 bases had no gene match. Germline loops: CDR1 ENHRY, CDR2 SYGVKD. The CDR3 totals 14 residues. The CDR3: CAIGGTADNSPLHF. For the CDR3, the DNA is TGTGCCATCGGGGGGACAGCTGATAATTCACCCCTCCACTTT.

The genes are TRBV9 and TRBJ2-7, with a weak D call TRBD1 (7 bases). Germline V lookup: CDR1 SGDLS, CDR2 YYNGEE. CDR3 size: 14 residues. V lost 3 bases, J lost 3 bases, and 13 bases lay in between. The CDR3 DNA reads TGTGCCAGCAGCGCGGGGGACAGTTACTACGAGCAGTACTTC. As protein: CASSAGDSYYEQYF.

The V call is TRBV7-9, the J call TRBJ2-1; 13 nucleotides align to TRBD2. The CDR3 has 17 residues. Germline assignment: CDR1 SEHNR and CDR2 FQNEAQ (reference sequence). Trimming at V came to 5 bases and at J to 4 bases, leaving 8 bases not matched to a gene. CDR3 sequence: CASSPPGLAGRYNEQFF. DNA of the CDR3: TGTGCCAGCAGCCCCCCGGGACTAGCGGGACGGTACAATGAGCAGTTCTTC.

The CDR3 DNA is TGTGCCAGCAGACCGCTAGCGGGAGTATTCCACAATGAGCAGTTCTTC. Protein product: CASRPLAGVFHNEQFF. The chain couples TRBV11-2 to TRBJ2-1, with 10 bases identical to TRBD2. Trimming removed 6 bases from V and 5 bases from J; junction bases left unmatched: 10. CDR1 and CDR2 (germline): SGHAT, FQNNGV. The CDR3 covers 16 residues.